The 26 T cell receptor beta chains listed next were all sequenced from one sample in a study of molecular identifiers for immune sequencing clone quantification. One entry per CDR3 protein, called by TCRdb with MiXCR from the PCR reads. The sample lists about 640,000 distinct CDR3 sequences; nearly 20% were seen once. Sequencing was performed on naive CD8+ T cells from blood, with Jurkat cell RNA spiked in. Subset specified: FACS-sorted CD8+CD4-CCR7+CD45RA+ naive T cells. The receptors here all came from a human donor in good health. Some libraries in this study had Jurkat cell RNA spiked in.

Concerning this clonotype: A much larger clonotype is one base distant, so this may be a read error. The gene calls are TRBV7-8 and TRBJ1-1; a possible D gene is TRBD1 (5 bases). Germline V CDR1 and CDR2: SGHVS, FQNEAQ. The CDR3 totals 16 residues. This chain's CDR3 is CASSLEGGRVGTEALF. DNA for the CDR3: TGTGCCAGCAGCTTAGAGGGAGGCAGGGTGGGCACTGAAGCTCTCTTT.

This clonotype was detected many times. The rearrangement uses TRBV15 and TRBJ1-1; tentative D call: TRBD1 (5 bases). Germline V gives CDR1 LNHNV, CDR2 YYDKDF (reference sequence). This CDR3 is built from 17 residues. Trimming removed 0 bases from V and 0 bases from J, with 14 bases in between. The CDR3 sequence is CATSRDRMGRMNTEAFF. The DNA of the CDR3 is TGTGCCACCAGCAGAGATCGAATGGGGCGGATGAACACTGAAGCTTTCTTT.

This clonotype was seen repeatedly, ten times or more. The CDR3 nucleotides are TGTGCCAGTAGTTACGGAGTGACGGTGTCTGGGGCCAACGTCCTGACTTTC. The encoded protein is CASSYGVTVSGANVLTF. The chain is built from TRBV19 and TRBJ2-6; D is unresolved. The length of the CDR3 is 17 residues. In germline, CDR1 is LNHDA, CDR2 SQIVND (reference sequence). V was clipped by 5 bases and J by 1 base, with 15 bases between them.

This clonotype appeared many times. The gene calls are TRBV24-1 and TRBJ1-1, with D possibly matching TRBD1 (5 bases). Germline V gene sequence: CDR1 KGHDR, CDR2 SFDVKD. The CDR3 is 13 amino acids. Trimming took off 6 bases at V and 1 base at J, with 8 bases between the two ends. Here the CDR3 reads CATSQGPNTEAFF. The CDR3 region has the DNA TGTGCCACCAGTCAGGGACCGAACACTGAAGCTTTCTTT.

The chain combines TRBV12-3 or TRBV12-4 with TRBJ2-2, with TRBD2 matching 10 bases. Unmatched junction bases numbered 5, after V lost 5 bases and J lost 5 bases. The CDR3 spans 15 residues. CDR3 sequence: CASSVSGGYTGELFF. CDR3 nucleotide sequence: TGTGCCAGCAGTGTTAGCGGGGGGTATACCGGGGAGCTGTTTTTT.

For this clonotype: It may be a read error: a sequence one base away is much more abundant. The J gene is TRBJ1-3, the V gene TRBV9; D remains ambiguous. The CDR3 is 15 residues long. Germline values: CDR1 SGDLS, CDR2 YYNGEE. Here the CDR3 reads CASSVAYSTGSTIYF. The CDR3 nucleotides are TGTGCCAGCAGCGTAGCTTACAGCACTGGAAGCACCATATATTTT. Full variable domain (remainder filled in from reference TRBV9 and TRBJ1-3): DSGVTQTPKHLITATGQRVTLRCSPRSGDLSVYWYQQSLDQGLQFLIQYYNGEERAKGNILERFSAQQFPDLHSELNLSSLELGDSALYFCASSVAYSTGSTIYFGEGSWLTVV.

In the case of this clonotype: Just one base apart from a much larger clone, this may be a read error. CDR3 nucleotides: TGCAGTGCTAGAGATGTGGGCCGGGACTACGTGCAGTACTTC. Amino acids: CSARDVGRDYVQYF. V usage is TRBV20-1 and J usage is TRBJ2-7, with TRBD2 identical over 7 bases. The V gene's germline CDR1 is DFQATT and CDR2 SNEGSKA (reference sequence). The CDR3 length is 14 residues.

In its sample, this clonotype was seen many times. This chain uses TRBV2 with TRBJ2-7, with TRBD1 as a possible D gene (5 bases). Germline V gene sequence: CDR1 SNHLY, CDR2 FYNNEI. The ends were cut back, 4 bases at V and 2 bases at J, with 15 bases in the middle. CDR3 size: 15 residues. This CDR3 reads CASSVVQGRAYEQYF. In DNA, the CDR3 is TGTGCCAGCAGTGTCGTCCAGGGTCGAGCCTACGAGCAGTACTTC.

With regard to this clonotype: This may stem from a read error, because a much larger clone lies one nucleotide away. The J gene is TRBJ1-5, the V gene TRBV30; D is possibly TRBD1 (5 bases). The CDR3 contains 14 residues. In germline, CDR1 is GTSNPN, CDR2 SVGIG (reference sequence). Trimming took off 5 bases at V and 5 bases at J, with 16 bases between the two ends. The CDR3 here is CAWEPGRGDQPQHF. The CDR3 DNA follows: TGTGCCTGGGAACCCGGACGGGGCGATCAGCCCCAGCATTTT.

Many counts were recorded for this clonotype. The chain joins TRBV28 to TRBJ2-3; a possible D gene is TRBD1 (6 bases). The germline gives CDR1 MDHEN, CDR2 SYDVKM. Between the trimmed V and J ends, which lost 2 bases and 2 bases, there was a span of 11 bases. The CDR3 consists of 15 residues. The CDR3 bases are TGTGCCAGCAGTTTAAGGGGGTGGAACACAGATACGCAGTATTTT. Translated, it gives CASSLRGWNTDTQYF.

This clonotype was seen at least ten times. The CDR3 sequence is CAWSVLGVGEQYF. The CDR3, as DNA: TGTGCCTGGAGTGTACTCGGGGTCGGCGAGCAGTACTTC. The chain combines TRBV30 with TRBJ2-7; D might be TRBD2 (5 bases). In germline, CDR1 is GTSNPN, CDR2 SVGIG (reference sequence). The V end was cut by 0 bases, the J end by 6 bases, with 12 bases between. The CDR3 length is 13 residues.

Note on this clonotype: One base away lies a much larger clone, so this may be a sequencing read error. V is TRBV19 and J is TRBJ2-7; weak D call: TRBD1 (5 bases). Germline V CDR1 and CDR2: LNHDA, SQIVND (reference sequence). The CDR3 spans 14 residues. CDR3 protein: CAGSLGRYGYEQYF. The DNA for the CDR3 is TGTGCCGGTAGTCTGGGGCGGTATGGCTACGAGCAGTACTTC.

This clonotype was seen repeatedly, ten times or more. V usage is TRBV7-9 and J usage is TRBJ1-1; D is unclear. This CDR3 comprises 15 residues. Germline V CDR1 and CDR2: SEHNR, FQNEAQ (reference sequence). V gave up 5 bases and J gave up 1 base, with 14 bases separating them. The CDR3 region is CASSPWASENTEAFF. CDR3 sequence (DNA): TGTGCCAGCAGCCCTTGGGCCTCAGAGAACACTGAAGCTTTCTTT.

The chain combines TRBV7-9 with TRBJ2-7; the D gene is possibly TRBD1 (6 bases). In germline, CDR1 is SEHNR, CDR2 FQNEAQ (reference sequence). The germline V and J ends were trimmed by 5 bases and 0 bases, with 17 bases remaining between them. The CDR3 is 16 residues long. The CDR3: CASSPISGVSSYEQYF. Written as DNA, the CDR3 is TGTGCCAGCAGCCCTATCTCAGGGGTGAGCTCCTACGAGCAGTACTTC.

Remarks on this clonotype: A much larger clone lies one base from this, so it may be a read error. The chain has TRBV21-1 and TRBJ2-7; the D call of TRBD1 is as the table states it, not checked on the DNA. TRBV21-1 is classified as a pseudogene. The CDR3 extends over 13 amino acids. CDR3 nucleotides: TGTGCCAGCAGCAAAGCGCGACGGGGGGTTGGGTACTTC. Amino acids: CASSKARRGVGYF.

The chain couples TRBV4-2 to TRBJ2-1; tentative D call: TRBD2 (5 bases). The V gene lost 0 bases and the J gene lost 3 bases, with 15 bases spanning the gap. Germline lookup yields CDR1 LGHNA and CDR2 YNFKEQ. The length of the CDR3 is 17 residues. For the CDR3, the DNA is TGTGCCAGCAGCCAAGAGGCGTCGGGGAGCTACTACAATGAGCAGTTCTTC. The encoded protein is CASSQEASGSYYNEQFF.

This clonotype occurred a few times. The conserved phenylalanine or tryptophan is not found at the CDR3 terminus, so this likely reflects a read error. This rearrangement joins TRBV12-3 or TRBV12-4 to TRBJ1-1; TRBD1 agrees at 8 bases. J gave up 3 bases and V 6 bases, and 6 bases lay outside the gene matches. The CDR3 spans 14 residues. CDR3 sequence (DNA): TGTGCCAGCAGGACAGGGGCCTTGGACACTGAAGCTTTCCTT. This encodes CASRTGALDTEAFL.

This clonotype showed up many times. V gene TRBV5-1 combines with J gene TRBJ2-5, with 10 bases that match TRBD2. Germline CDR1 reads SGHRS; CDR2 reads YFSETQ. J was trimmed by 5 bases and V by 5 bases; bases with no gene match: 15. The CDR3 loop spans 17 amino acids. The CDR3 loop reads CASRPASGGIAGETQYF. The DNA of the CDR3 is TGCGCCAGCAGACCCGCTAGCGGGGGTATTGCGGGGGAGACCCAGTACTTC.

The V call is TRBV7-9, the J call TRBJ1-4; no reliable D call. V lost 8 bases, J lost 5 bases, and 30 bases lay in between. Germline CDR1 SEHNR, CDR2 FQNEAQ (reference sequence). The CDR3 spans 19 residues. The CDR3 protein is CASGSSLLRERGGNEKLFF. The DNA for the CDR3 is TGTGCCAGCGGCTCTTCACTATTGAGAGAACGGGGAGGAAATGAAAAACTGTTTTTT.

There are a few counts of this clonotype. The chain is built from TRBV24-1 and TRBJ2-5; 7 nucleotides match TRBD1. Germline assignment: CDR1 KGHDR and CDR2 SFDVKD. The J segment lost 0 bases and the V segment lost 4 bases, leaving 7 bases of the junction unmatched. The CDR3 has 16 amino acids. The CDR3 DNA sequence: TGTGCCACCAGTGACCTCACCGGGACAGACCAAGAGACCCAGTACTTC. It is translated as CATSDLTGTDQETQYF.

This clonotype was recorded a few times. This chain joins TRBV15 and TRBJ1-1, with unresolved D. The CDR3 sequence is 12 residues long. From germline, CDR1 is LNHNV and CDR2 YYDKDF (reference sequence). V was trimmed by 1 base and J by 6 bases, leaving 6 bases between them. The CDR3 is CATSRVDSEAFF. CDR3 nucleotides: TGTGCCACCAGCAGAGTGGACTCTGAAGCTTTCTTT.

At least ten counts were recorded for this clonotype. CDR3 nucleotides: TGTGCCAGTAGTGTCCGGGACAGCCCCACAGATACGCAGTATTTT. Its translation is CASSVRDSPTDTQYF. The chain recombines TRBV19 with TRBJ2-3; 7 nucleotides match TRBD1. The V gene's germline CDR1 is LNHDA and CDR2 SQIVND (reference sequence). The J segment lost 2 bases and the V segment lost 5 bases, leaving 7 bases of the junction unmatched. CDR3 size: 15 residues. Based on the CDR3 plus reference TRBV19 and TRBJ2-3, the full variable domain is DGGITQSPKYLFRKEGQNVTLSCEQNLNHDAMYWYRQDPGQGLRLIYYSQIVNDFQKGDIAEGYSVSREKKESFPLTVTSAQKNPTAFYLCASSVRDSPTDTQYFGPGTRLTVL.

This clonotype occurred many times. The rearrangement joins TRBV30 to TRBJ2-1; 9 nucleotides line up with TRBD1. Germline CDR1 and CDR2: GTSNPN and SVGIG (reference sequence). This CDR3 has 13 residues. V shed 0 bases and J 9 bases; nucleotides not matched to a gene: 3. The CDR3 DNA reads TGTGCCTGGAGTGTGACAGGGGGTCGTGAGCAGTTCTTC. Protein product: CAWSVTGGREQFF.

This clonotype was seen repeatedly, ten times or more. The J gene is TRBJ1-2, the V gene TRBV7-9; D remains ambiguous. V dropped 2 bases and J dropped 0 bases, with 10 bases sitting between them. CDR3 length equals 15 residues. The germline CDR1 and CDR2 sequences are SEHNR and FQNEAQ (reference sequence). In DNA form, the CDR3 reads TGTGCCAGCAGCTTACCCCCCACAGCTAACTATGGCTACACCTTC. Translating gives CASSLPPTANYGYTF.

This clonotype has just a few counts. The V and J genes are TRBV15 and TRBJ2-1, with D unresolved. V lost 0 bases to trimming and J lost 12 bases, with 12 bases between them. Germline CDR1 reads LNHNV; CDR2 reads YYDKDF (reference sequence). This CDR3 spans 13 amino acids. The CDR3 sequence: CATSRDVRMAQFF. DNA of the CDR3: TGTGCCACCAGCAGAGATGTACGGATGGCGCAGTTCTTC.

This clonotype was detected many times. The V gene is TRBV5-1, the J gene TRBJ2-7; the D is unclear. Between the trimmed V and J ends, which lost 5 bases and 2 bases, there was a span of 14 bases. Germline values: CDR1 SGHRS, CDR2 YFSETQ. This CDR3 is 14 amino acids long. The CDR3: CASRRIGQAYEQYF. CDR3 in DNA: TGCGCCAGCAGGCGGATCGGGCAAGCCTACGAGCAGTACTTC.